This T cell receptor beta chain was identified in a study of cytomegalovirus exposure and HLA in healthy donors. Regarding this clone: The antigen remains undetermined.

Although they were nominally healthy when sampled, donors likely had unrecorded immune exposures. In the PCR, 60 Vbeta and 13 Jbeta primers were used. Repertoires were generated with immunoSEQ multiplex PCR, while TCRdb's copy carries only in-frame clones and drops some. The table lists 200,000 to 250,000 clones, 65% to 85% of them singletons. The germline V gene encodes CDR1 LGHNA and CDR2 YNFKEQ. This CDR3 spans 17 amino acids. V shed 3 bases and J shed 0 bases, with 14 bases lying between them. The study, taken as a whole, reports: Earlier findings revealed that most TCR beta V segments proved productive either about 90% or about 30% of the time. The study carried out a later analysis of TCR beta sequences. It associated 15,000 to 20,000 of them with specific HLA alleles at a false discovery rate of 0.05.

Input material: PBMCs. This TCR was recovered from a man aged 30-40 years in good health and CMV-seronegative. The V gene is TRBV4-2, the J gene TRBJ2-2; TRBD2 is a possible D gene (5 bases). As DNA, the CDR3 is TGTGCCAGCAGCCACCCCCGGGGAGCCACGAACACCGGGGAGCTGTTTTTT. Protein sequence: CASSHPRGATNTGELFF.